This T cell receptor beta chain stems from a study of CD8+CD57+ T cells in acquired aplastic anemia. Genomic DNA constituted the template upon which TCR beta VDJ and CDR3 profiling was performed. TCRdb fed the reads into MiXCR, producing one record per CDR3 protein. The sample consists of about 190,000 distinct CDR3 sequences, approximately 49% of them appearing once. This clonotype has a handful of counts. Trimming cost V 4 bases and J 5 bases; bases outside gene matches: 4. This CDR3 spans 14 amino acids. Germline CDR1 KGHDR, CDR2 SFDVKD. V usage is TRBV24-1 and J usage is TRBJ1-5, with 7 nucleotides matching TRBD1. The receptor's source is a human donor in good health, serving as a control. What was sequenced was sorted CD4+, CD8+, or CD8+CD57+ T cells (not recorded which) from PBMCs. The chain's CDR3 is CATSETGSDQPQHF. The CDR3 DNA sequence: TGTGCCACCAGTGAGACAGGGTCAGATCAGCCCCAGCATTTT.